The 16 T cell receptor beta chains below all came from one sample that was sequenced in a study of T-cell reconstitution after alpha-beta-depleted transplantation in children. TCRbeta library construction was performed incorporating unique molecular identifiers. TCRdb reanalysed the PCR reads using MiXCR and keeps one entry per CDR3 protein. Here the sample spans 700,000 to 950,000 distinct CDR3 sequences, approximately 15% being singletons. The sequences come from PBMCs, mostly from graft donor cells, collected 360 days after TCRalphabeta/CD19-depleted stem cell transplant. These receptors all stem from a male patient younger than 18 who had a stem cell transplant for acute lymphoblastic leukemia, so the T cells may come from the graft donor.

V gene TRBV13 combines with J gene TRBJ2-4; D remains ambiguous. The CDR3 is made up of 13 amino acids. In germline, CDR1 is PRHDT, CDR2 FYEKMQ (reference sequence). Trimming took 6 bases from V and 2 from J, leaving 8 bases between them. CDR3 DNA sequence: TGTGCCAGCAGGGAGAGCCCCAAAAACATTCAGTACTTC. Translated: CASRESPKNIQYF.

The chain couples TRBV7-9 to TRBJ2-4, with 8 bases fitting TRBD1. Looked up from germline, CDR1 is SEHNR and CDR2 is FQNEAQ (reference sequence). The trim removed 5 bases at V and 6 bases at J, leaving 9 bases unmatched. CDR3 size: 15 residues. The DNA for the CDR3 is TGTGCCAGCAGCAGCTTAGTGCAGGGGGCAAACATTCAGTACTTC. It encodes CASSSLVQGANIQYF. The whole variable domain, filled in from reference TRBV7-9 and TRBJ2-4, reads DTGVSQNPRHKITKRGQNVTFRCDPISEHNRLYWYRQTLGQGPEFLTYFQNEAQLEKSRLLSDRFSAERPKGSFSTLEIQRTEQGDSAMYLCASSSLVQGANIQYFGAGTRLSVL.

A few counts support this clonotype. CDR3 sequence (DNA): TGTGCCAGCAGCATCCCGGGACTCTACACCGGGGAGCTGTTTTTT. Translated: CASSIPGLYTGELFF. The gene calls are TRBV7-9 and TRBJ2-2; tentatively, D is TRBD2 (6 bases). Germline loops: CDR1 SEHNR, CDR2 FQNEAQ (reference sequence). Trimming cost V 5 bases and J 3 bases, with 13 bases left between them. This CDR3 contains 15 residues.

This clonotype was counted a few times. V is TRBV20-1 and J is TRBJ2-5, with 13 bases lining up with TRBD2. V was pared by 6 bases and J by 5 bases, with 9 bases of the junction left unmatched. The CDR3 is 15 residues long. Germline CDR1 reads DFQATT; CDR2 reads SNEGSKA (reference sequence). The CDR3 loop is CSAARTSGSVETQYF. The CDR3 region has the DNA TGCAGTGCAGCTCGGACTAGCGGGAGTGTGGAGACCCAGTACTTC.

V gene TRBV12-3 or TRBV12-4 combines with J gene TRBJ2-1; D is unclear. V lost 6 bases and J lost 4, with 16 bases in between. The CDR3 is 15 residues long. CDR3 coding DNA: TGTGCCAGCAGCTTAATACCCCACCTTTACAATGAGCAGTTCTTC. Protein product: CASSLIPHLYNEQFF.

The rearrangement joins TRBV10-3 to TRBJ2-2; 8 bases map to TRBD1. V shed 3 bases, J shed 4 bases, and the junction held 4 bases outside the gene matches. This CDR3 comprises 15 residues. Germline CDR1 is ENHRY and CDR2 is SYGVKD. CDR3 amino acids: CAISETGGGTGELFF. The CDR3 nucleotides read TGTGCCATCAGTGAAACAGGGGGAGGCACCGGGGAGCTGTTTTTT.

This clonotype was detected only a few times. This sequence joins TRBV3-1 and TRBJ2-2; TRBD2 agrees at 7 bases. CDR3 length: 16 residues. Germline CDR1 LGHDT, CDR2 YNNKEL (reference sequence). The J segment lost 4 bases and the V segment lost 0 bases, leaving 5 bases of the junction unmatched. CDR3 amino acids: CASSQDEAGLTGELFF. The CDR3 bases are TGTGCCAGCAGCCAAGATGAAGCGGGGCTCACCGGGGAGCTGTTTTTT.

The chain recombines TRBV25-1 with TRBJ1-5; 10 bases are shared with TRBD1. The CDR3 extends over 13 amino acids. Germline V gene sequence: CDR1 MGHDK, CDR2 SYGVNS. V gave up 6 bases and J gave up 5 bases; unmatched junction bases: 1. The DNA for the CDR3 is TGTGCCAGCAGGGACAGGGGGGATCAGCCCCAGCATTTT. Its translation: CASRDRGDQPQHF.

In its sample, this clonotype was seen a few times. The gene calls are TRBV5-6 and TRBJ2-7; TRBD1 matches at 8 bases. CDR3 length: 13 residues. The V and J ends lost 3 bases and 5 bases, in that order; junction bases with no gene match: 4. Germline V gene data show CDR1 as SGHDT and CDR2 as YYEEEE. CDR3 region: CASSWDRRDEQYF. CDR3 sequence (DNA): TGTGCCAGCAGCTGGGACAGGCGGGACGAGCAGTACTTC.

The chain joins TRBV7-9 to TRBJ1-1, with 9 bases lining up with TRBD1. CDR1 SEHNR and CDR2 FQNEAQ come from the germline V gene (reference sequence). Unmatched junction bases numbered 11, after V lost 5 bases and J lost 4 bases. The CDR3 loop spans 16 amino acids. CDR3 loop: CASSGGQGILSTEAFF. The CDR3 bases are TGTGCCAGCAGCGGAGGACAGGGGATTTTGTCCACTGAAGCTTTCTTT.

V usage is TRBV5-1 and J usage is TRBJ2-5; D perhaps matches TRBD2 (5 bases). The V gene's germline CDR1 is SGHRS and CDR2 YFSETQ. This CDR3 is built from 14 residues. Between the trimmed V and J ends, which lost 4 bases and 7 bases, there was a span of 17 bases. The CDR3 sequence: CASSDIADWGTQYF. CDR3 in DNA: TGCGCCAGCAGCGATATCGCGGACTGGGGGACCCAGTACTTC. Supplemented by reference TRBV5-1 and TRBJ2-5, the full variable domain reads KAGVTQTPRYLIKTRGQQVTLSCSPISGHRSVSWYQQTPGQGLQFLFEYFSETQRNKGNFPGRFSGRQFSNSRSEMNVSTLELGDSALYLCASSDIADWGTQYFGPGTRLLVL.

This clonotype has only a few counts. V is TRBV18 and J is TRBJ2-1, with 10 bases fitting TRBD2. Germline V gene lookup returns CDR1 KGHSH and CDR2 LQKENI. V gave up 2 bases and J gave up 1 base; unmatched junction bases: 8. The CDR3 spans 18 residues. The CDR3 reads CASSPFIVAGGSYNEQFF. CDR3 nucleotide sequence: TGTGCCAGCTCACCATTTATTGTAGCGGGAGGATCCTACAATGAGCAGTTCTTC. The full variable domain, its missing parts supplied by reference TRBV18 and TRBJ2-1, is NAGVMQNPRHLVRRRGQEARLRCSPMKGHSHVYWYRQLPEEGLKFMVYLQKENIIDESGMPKERFSAEFPKEGPSILRIQQVVRGDSAAYFCASSPFIVAGGSYNEQFFGPGTRLTVL.

There are many counts of this clonotype. The chain employs TRBV4-1 and TRBJ2-5; 8 bases line up with TRBD1. The germline V gene encodes CDR1 MGHRA and CDR2 YSYEKL. Trimming at V came to 4 bases and at J to 1 base, leaving 5 bases not matched to a gene. The CDR3 runs 15 residues. The CDR3 DNA is TGCGCCAGCAGCCGCATGGACAGGGCCCAAGAGACCCAGTACTTC. Its protein product is CASSRMDRAQETQYF.

The chain uses TRBV5-1 and TRBJ2-2, with a weak D call TRBD1 (5 bases). Germline assignment: CDR1 SGHRS and CDR2 YFSETQ. The CDR3 runs 13 residues. V was clipped by 0 bases and J by 9 bases, with 9 bases between them. The CDR3 DNA follows: TGCGCCAGCAGCTTGGGCGACAGAAGGGAGCTGTTTTTT. It encodes CASSLGDRRELFF.

CDR3 residues: CSVEGAGPRDEQYF. In nucleotides, the CDR3 is TGCAGCGTAGAGGGAGCCGGCCCTCGCGACGAGCAGTACTTC. This chain uses TRBV29-1 with TRBJ2-7; tentatively, D is TRBD2 (5 bases). This CDR3 contains 14 residues. Germline V gene sequence: CDR1 SQVTM, CDR2 ANQGSEA. V lost 6 bases and J lost 5, with 20 bases in between.

The CDR3 sequence is CASSLLPVIALQETQYF. The CDR3 DNA reads TGTGCCAGCAGCTTACTCCCGGTGATAGCCTTACAAGAGACCCAGTACTTC. This chain joins TRBV7-2 and TRBJ2-5; D unclear. The CDR3 totals 17 residues. Germline CDR1 is SGHTA and CDR2 is FQGNSA. Trimming removed 2 bases from V and 2 bases from J, with 18 bases in between.